Each of the 17 T cell receptor beta chains below was sequenced from the same sample in a study of blood T cell repertoires in COVID-19. Profiling relied on immunoSEQ multiplex PCR, and the TCRdb table lists in-frame clones only, not all of them. Among about 220,000 clones listed, roughly 89% were seen once. Sequencing used PBMCs or T cells enriched from blood (not recorded which). These receptors all come from a man aged 25 to 40 who had been exposed to COVID-19.

The V gene is TRBV7-9, the J gene TRBJ1-6; 10 bases match TRBD1. Trimming took 6 bases from V and 7 from J; bases not matched to a gene: 6. The CDR3 contains 15 residues. Germline CDR1 reads SEHNR; CDR2 reads FQNEAQ (reference sequence). The CDR3 spells CASSRTGGRNSPLHF. The CDR3, as DNA: TGTGCCAGCAGTCGGACAGGGGGTAGAAATTCACCCCTCCACTTT.

V and J are TRBV18 and TRBJ2-2; 7 bases match TRBD1. The CDR3 has 17 amino acids. Per germline, CDR1 KGHSH and CDR2 LQKENI. Trimming cost V 2 bases and J 0 bases; bases outside gene matches: 6. CDR3 nucleotides: TGTGCCAGCTCACCAGGGCGGACAGGATCGAACACCGGGGAGCTGTTTTTT. As protein: CASSPGRTGSNTGELFF.

The chain couples TRBV7-9 to TRBJ1-2, with D possibly being TRBD1 (6 bases). V was shortened by 3 bases and J by 8 bases, with 13 bases between the two germline ends. The CDR3 sequence is 13 residues long. Per germline, CDR1 SEHNR and CDR2 FQNEAQ (reference sequence). This chain's CDR3 is CASSFNRERGYTF. CDR3 nucleotides: TGTGCCAGCAGCTTTAACAGGGAGCGAGGCTACACCTTC.

V usage is TRBV5-1 and J usage is TRBJ2-7, with TRBD1 identical over 8 bases. The CDR3 consists of 13 residues. Germline loops: CDR1 SGHRS, CDR2 YFSETQ. Trimming cost V 2 bases and J 5 bases; bases outside gene matches: 3. The CDR3 loop reads CASSLPGGDEQYF. DNA for the CDR3: TGCGCCAGCAGCTTACCAGGGGGCGACGAGCAGTACTTC.

The chain recombines TRBV7-3 with TRBJ1-5; TRBD1 might be the D (6 bases). This CDR3 spans 16 amino acids. Looked up from germline, CDR1 is SGHTA and CDR2 is FQGTGA. The V end was cut by 3 bases, the J end by 3 bases, with 15 bases between. The CDR3 region is CASSFLQGRFNQPQHF. DNA of the CDR3: TGTGCCAGCAGCTTTTTACAGGGTCGATTCAATCAGCCCCAGCATTTT.

The rearrangement uses TRBV5-1 and TRBJ2-3; no firm D call. In germline, CDR1 is SGHRS, CDR2 YFSETQ. V was clipped by 0 bases and J by 0 bases, with 11 bases between them. CDR3 size: 16 residues. CDR3 sequence reads: CASSLDVGFSTDTQYF. The CDR3 DNA is TGCGCCAGCAGCTTGGATGTCGGTTTTAGCACAGATACGCAGTATTTT.

The chain links TRBV19 to TRBJ1-4; 11 bases map to TRBD1. The CDR3 covers 17 residues. Germline V gene data show CDR1 as LNHDA and CDR2 as SQIVND (reference sequence). J was trimmed by 3 bases and V by 4 bases; bases with no gene match: 7. CDR3 DNA: TGTGCCAGTAGTAGGAGGACAGGGGGCGCCTCTAATGAAAAACTGTTTTTT. As protein: CASSRRTGGASNEKLFF.

The gene calls are TRBV7-9 and TRBJ2-5, with a possible D match to TRBD2 (5 bases). Germline CDR1 SEHNR, CDR2 FQNEAQ (reference sequence). V was shortened by 5 bases and J by 5 bases, with 12 bases between the two germline ends. The CDR3 has 13 residues. The CDR3 reads CASSARQRETQYF. The DNA of the CDR3 is TGTGCCAGCAGCGCCCGCCAGCGGGAGACCCAGTACTTC. Filled out from reference TRBV7-9 and TRBJ2-5, the complete variable domain reads DTGVSQNPRHKITKRGQNVTFRCDPISEHNRLYWYRQTLGQGPEFLTYFQNEAQLEKSRLLSDRFSAERPKGSFSTLEIQRTEQGDSAMYLCASSARQRETQYFGPGTRLLVL.

The chain links TRBV10-3 to TRBJ2-1; 7 nucleotides match TRBD2. This CDR3 region has 14 residues. Germline V gene lookup returns CDR1 ENHRY and CDR2 SYGVKD. V was pared by 3 bases and J by 9 bases, with 8 bases of the junction left unmatched. CDR3 bases: TGTGCCATCAGTGAACGTCGTGGGGGGGGTGAGCAGTTCTTC. Translating gives CAISERRGGGEQFF.

The V call is TRBV25-1, the J call TRBJ1-3, with TRBD1 as a possible D gene (6 bases). Germline loops: CDR1 MGHDK, CDR2 SYGVNS. The CDR3 is 14 residues long. V was clipped by 4 bases and J by 2 bases, with 9 bases between them. This CDR3 reads CASSAEGAGNTIYF. CDR3 nucleotide sequence: TGTGCCAGCAGTGCTGAGGGGGCTGGAAACACCATATATTTT. The complete variable domain, with remaining parts taken from reference TRBV25-1 and TRBJ1-3, reads EADIYQTPRYLVIGTGKKITLECSQTMGHDKMYWYQQDPGMELHLIHYSYGVNSTEKGDLSSESTVSRIRTEHFPLTLESARPSHTSQYLCASSAEGAGNTIYFGEGSWLTVV.

The CDR3 is CASSQDDMTGWLAEAFF. CDR3 nucleotides: TGCGCCAGCAGCCAAGATGATATGACAGGGTGGTTGGCTGAAGCTTTCTTT. The chain carries TRBV4-3 and TRBJ1-1; TRBD1 matches 7 bases. Germline V gene data show CDR1 as LGHNA and CDR2 as YSLEER. V shed 0 bases, J shed 6 bases, and the junction held 13 bases outside the gene matches. The CDR3 totals 17 residues.

The V and J genes are TRBV11-2 and TRBJ2-3; TRBD1 aligns across 9 bases. Unmatched junction bases numbered 12, after V lost 5 bases and J lost 6 bases. CDR1 is SGHAT, CDR2 FQNNGV, per germline. CDR3 length: 16 amino acids. The chain's CDR3 is CASSPPFGQGSDTQYF. The CDR3 DNA reads as TGTGCCAGCAGCCCACCTTTTGGACAGGGGTCGGATACGCAGTATTTT.

This sequence joins TRBV11-2 and TRBJ2-3, with 7 bases fitting TRBD1. The CDR3 consists of 16 residues. Germline CDR1 SGHAT, CDR2 FQNNGV. With V trimmed by 5 bases and J by 3 bases, 11 bases remained unmatched. CDR3 sequence (DNA): TGTGCCAGCAGCCGATTACGGACAGGCGAAACAGATACGCAGTATTTT. It encodes CASSRLRTGETDTQYF.

The CDR3 DNA sequence: TGTGCCAGCACCTCGATGGGGACAGTTAACTATGGCTACACCTTC. Its translation is CASTSMGTVNYGYTF. V usage is TRBV6-5 and J usage is TRBJ1-2; 7 nucleotides line up with TRBD1. The CDR3 has 15 residues. Unmatched junction bases numbered 9, after V lost 7 bases and J lost 1 base. Germline-derived CDR1 and CDR2 are MNHEY and SVGAGI.

V usage is TRBV9 and J usage is TRBJ2-7, with 10 bases fitting TRBD2. The CDR3 runs 15 residues. Germline V gives CDR1 SGDLS, CDR2 YYNGEE. With V trimmed by 3 bases and J by 2 bases, 5 bases remained unmatched. DNA of the CDR3: TGTGCCAGCAGCGAGGGGACTAGCGCACCCTACGAGCAGTACTTC. Its translation is CASSEGTSAPYEQYF. Full variable domain (rest looked up from reference TRBV9 and TRBJ2-7): DSGVTQTPKHLITATGQRVTLRCSPRSGDLSVYWYQQSLDQGLQFLIQYYNGEERAKGNILERFSAQQFPDLHSELNLSSLELGDSALYFCASSEGTSAPYEQYFGPGTRLTVT.

On this clone: The same CDR3 can be traced to other DNA sequences in this sample. The chain joins TRBV18 to TRBJ2-3; maybe TRBD2 (5 bases). CDR1 KGHSH and CDR2 LQKENI come from the germline V gene. The CDR3 length is 12 residues. V dropped 3 bases and J dropped 4 bases, with 5 bases sitting between them. The CDR3 region is CASSPEADTQYF. CDR3 DNA sequence: TGTGCCAGCTCACCGGAGGCAGATACGCAGTATTTT.

The chain has TRBV5-4 and TRBJ2-3; 7 bases are shared with TRBD1. V gave up 3 bases and J gave up 0 bases; unmatched junction bases: 10. The CDR3 has 17 residues. In germline, CDR1 is SGHNT, CDR2 YYREEE (reference sequence). This CDR3 reads CASSWDSEVLSTDTQYF. CDR3 DNA: TGTGCCAGCAGCTGGGACAGCGAGGTCCTTAGCACAGATACGCAGTATTTT.